This T cell receptor beta chain originates from a study of cytomegalovirus exposure and HLA in healthy donors. General study findings and limits: When analyzed later, a missense DCLRE1C variant was found to be linked to TCR beta V- and J-gene trimming. A likely sequencing artifact accounted for one observed cluster of highly shared sequence variants.

Between the trimmed V and J ends, which lost 4 bases and 8 bases, there was a span of 14 bases. Germline loops: CDR1 PRHDT, CDR2 FYEKMQ (reference sequence). The CDR3 totals 14 residues. This clone was counted a few times. Its antigen is currently unknown. The PCR employed 60 Vbeta primers together with 13 Jbeta primers. Assay used: immunoSEQ multiplex PCR; TCRdb lists only in-frame clones, some missing. The repertoire consists of 65,000 to 80,000 clones, with over 65% occurring once and the leading ten covering under 10%. Material for sequencing was PBMCs. The TCR sequence derives from a middle-aged man in good health and CMV-seropositive. The chain employs TRBV13 and TRBJ1-4, with a possible D match to TRBD1 (5 bases). The CDR3 nucleotides read TGTGCCAGCAGCTCTCGGGGGGTAGGGGAAAAACTGTTTTTT. This gives the protein CASSSRGVGEKLFF.